These 2 T cell receptor beta chains were sequenced from one sample in a study of blood T cell repertoires in COVID-19. Measured with immunoSEQ multiplex PCR; TCRdb has only the in-frame clones, and not every one. The table lists 330,000 or so clones, about nine tenths of them singletons. Input material: peripheral blood. These receptors were obtained from a man aged 30 to 39 with COVID-19, enrolled during active disease.

The chain joins TRBV3-1 (or the pseudogene TRBV3-2) to TRBJ2-2, with a tentative D call TRBD1 (6 bases). Germline assignment: CDR1 LGHDT and CDR2 YNNKEL (reference sequence). V was clipped by 1 base and J by 5 bases, with 14 bases between them. The CDR3 consists of 16 residues. CDR3 nucleotide sequence: TGTGCCAGCAGCCAAGGAGGGGGTACAGGAACCGGGGAGCTGTTTTTT. This encodes CASSQGGGTGTGELFF.

The V gene is TRBV5-1, the J gene TRBJ1-5, with 9 bases identical to TRBD1. Germline V gene lookup returns CDR1 SGHRS and CDR2 YFSETQ. This CDR3 is built from 15 residues. With 3 bases clipped from V and 4 bases from J, the junction kept 5 bases outside the gene matches. As DNA, the CDR3 is TGCGCCAGCAGCTGGGATGGACAGGGGAATCAGCCCCAGCATTTT. It is translated as CASSWDGQGNQPQHF.